Included here is one TCR beta chain sequence, with context. Which antigen it targets is not known. No base-level quality is on record; no much larger clone is a single base apart. This sample was included in a study of long-term antiretroviral therapy in people with HIV (dated by TCRdb to the early 2020s). Study-level background: The earliest samples were collected roughly a decade before the 2015 WHO recommendation for immediate ART, at a time when ART was usually postponed until CD4 counts fell. A retrospective serial study tested whether changes in peripheral blood TRB repertoire composition and diversity were associated with ART initiation and durable HIV suppression. A total of 192 cryopreserved PBMC samples came from 25 to 35 adults with confirmed HIV infection and were collected serially over a mean of about six years (range 1-12). About 35% of the 30 participants with HIV were female. No cross-contamination during QIAcube processing was seen in test extractions of a monoclonal T-cell line run alongside around 30 polyclonal samples.

The immunoSEQ hsTCRB v3.0 assay was used at survey level resolution to sequence the TRB variable region. TRB sequencing targeted a depth of roughly 35,000-55,000 T-cell genomes per sample. TRB libraries were pooled and sequenced on an Illumina MiSeq using a v3 150-cycle kit. From the authors' description of their analysis: Repertoire analysis was run in R within a reproducible Nextflow workflow that covered QC, data transformation and analysis. LymphoSeq2, an R package for AIRR-Seq data exploration, was used to implement custom analyses. After excluding a handful of samples that yielded fewer than 5000 total TRB sequences, under 200 HIV repertoires remained for analysis. Of the 188 retained HIV repertoires, over 55 were collected before and around 130 after ART initiation. Repertoires were downsampled to 5000 TRB nucleotide sequences, with summary statistics averaged over 100 downsampling iterations. Only TRB sequences with CDR3 regions of at least seven amino acids were retained for analysis. A Shannon entropy-derived clonality score and the Gini coefficient were used to measure diversity. In the repertoire networks, any two of the top 5000 CDR3 amino acid sequences were linked whenever the two sequences differed by an edit distance of one. For TRB CDR3 amino acid sequences, GLIPH2 was used to predict antigen specificity groups and MHC restriction. To flag known CMV, EBV, HIV or tissue antigen associations, CDR3 amino acid sequences were matched against VDJdb and McPAS-TCR. Pre-ART, post-ART and control groups were compared with Wilcoxon signed-rank tests and Holm-Bonferroni correction. TCRdb holds this immuneACCESS table with in-frame rearrangements only. Some clones are missing; in checked studies, unresolved V genes explain under half, and the rest has no known cause. That table is the source of V, J and clone size, and D and trimming were worked out from the DNA. In this sample the table shows 25,000 to 35,000 clones, around 84% of which occur a single time. The ten top clones hold less than 7% of the sample.

Here V drops 5 bases and J drops 3 bases, and the junction holds 13 bases not matched to any gene. The CDR1 and CDR2 encoded by the germline V gene are SGHTA and FQGTGA. From the cysteine up to the phenylalanine, the CDR3 has a length of 17 residues. CDR3 DNA only is kept here, 51 bases in frame from base 1. Inclusion was restricted to participants for whom at least one PBMC sample before ART initiation and at least two post-ART samples were available. Treatment was received in the United States of America by all participants with HIV. Cryopreserved samples of 1-10 million PBMC were thawed and washed before DNA extraction. At the time of the earliest PBMC sample for each participant with HIV, ages ranged from roughly 23 to 60 years. PBMC samples were contributed by each participant from 1-4 timepoints before ART initiation and 2-8 timepoints after ART initiation, with a median of 7 samples. For every participant, serial HIV viral load, CD4+ T-cell count, ART history and demographic data were obtained. Genomic DNA was extracted from unsorted PBMC with a Qiagen kit on a QIAcube, with processing performed in batches of 12 samples.

The full study reports these points: Inferences about post-ART repertoire changes are limited because no data were available on ART adherence, viral resistance or therapy changes. The samples were dated from about 2004 to 2018, and the ART regimens that were used may be less effective than current ART regimens. Starting ART was linked to a significant rise in TRB diversity, yet even after long-term ART the diversity remained significantly lower than in transplant donor controls. Since PBMC availability was limited, sequencing covered only the TCR beta chain, with no alpha chain pairing. Compared with controls, HIV repertoires had narrower CDR3 length ranges, and the network structure pointed to an antigen-experienced repertoire that shifted only slightly toward naive after ART. Because pre-ART samples had limited cell numbers, profiling was done on unsorted PBMC rather than on sorted CD4+ and CD8+ T cells. Expanded TRB clones identified before ART initiation dominated the repertoire across all time points, though the dominance fluctuated and decreased in many PLHIV after ART.

This clonotype originated in a man aged 18 to 29 with HIV. This specimen consisted of unsorted PBMCs, obtained 0.4 years after starting antiretroviral therapy. In this chain, TRBV7-3 is recombined with TRBJ2-1; 7 bases in between match TRBD2. CDR3 protein: CASSPDLLAKVYNEQFF. The bases read TGTGCCAGCAGCCCCGATCTACTAGCGAAAGTCTACAATGAGCAGTTCTTC.